This entry lists 28 T cell receptor beta chains sequenced from one sample in a study of regulatory T cells in long-lasting Graves disease. According to the study, TCR beta libraries were built with iRepertoire HTBI primers and CDR3-region Arm-PCR. From the multiplex PCR reads, TCRdb called clonotypes with MiXCR, one entry per CDR3 protein. The sample records 350,000 to 450,000 distinct CDR3 sequences, approximately 16% being singletons. Noted time point: newly diagnosed GD, antithyroid drugs for less than 3 months. Following extraction of RNA from PBMCs, that RNA was used to make the TCR library. A further study also used this sample, focusing on T cells in Graves' hyperthyroidism and ophthalmopathy.

This sample comprised peripheral blood mononuclear cells (PBMCs), obtained at new diagnosis, from a patient treated with antithyroid drugs. The receptor set was obtained from a woman aged 40 to 55 with Graves disease.

In its sample, this clonotype was seen a few times. J is TRBJ2-7 and V is TRBV12-3 or TRBV12-4; no clear D gene. This CDR3 comprises 13 residues. The V and J ends lost 2 bases and 5 bases respectively, with 10 bases between them. In DNA form, the CDR3 reads TGTGCCAGCAGTTTAAATAGGGTCAACGAGCAGTACTTC. Its translation is CASSLNRVNEQYF.

This clonotype was seen ten or more times. The J gene is TRBJ2-1, the V gene TRBV20-1, with D possibly being TRBD2 (5 bases). Germline loops: CDR1 DFQATT, CDR2 SNEGSKA (reference sequence). This CDR3 region has 14 residues. Trimming took 5 bases from V and 1 from J, leaving 12 bases between them. Written as DNA, the CDR3 is TGCAGTGCTGAAGCGGATAGATCCTACAATGAGCAGTTCTTC. Amino acids: CSAEADRSYNEQFF.

With regard to this clonotype: This may arise from a read error, as a much more abundant clone is one base away. V is TRBV6-1 and J is TRBJ2-3; 8 positions agree with TRBD1. Germline CDR1 MNHNS, CDR2 SASEGT. The CDR3 consists of 14 residues. CDR3: CASTGTGTLDTRYF. The CDR3 nucleotides are TGTGCCAGCACCGGGACAGGCACGTTAGATACGCGGTATTTT.

This clonotype has a handful of counts. The chain employs TRBV18 and TRBJ2-5; the match to TRBD1 covers 8 bases. Germline V CDR1 and CDR2: KGHSH, LQKENI. Unmatched junction bases numbered 3, after V lost 0 bases and J lost 3 bases. This CDR3 comprises 15 residues. DNA for the CDR3: TGTGCCAGCTCACCACCGAAGGACAGGGAAGAGACCCAGTACTTC. Its protein product is CASSPPKDREETQYF.

Ten or more counts support this clonotype. The V and J genes are TRBV25-1 and TRBJ1-1, with a weak D call TRBD1 (5 bases). Trimming pared 0 bases from V and 3 bases from J, leaving 11 bases between. The CDR3 covers 15 residues. CDR1 is MGHDK, CDR2 SYGVNS, per germline. The CDR3 protein is CASSEYFGDYTEAFF. The CDR3 nucleotides are TGTGCCAGCAGTGAATATTTCGGGGACTACACTGAAGCTTTCTTT. The full variable domain, its missing parts supplied by reference TRBV25-1 and TRBJ1-1, is EADIYQTPRYLVIGTGKKITLECSQTMGHDKMYWYQQDPGMELHLIHYSYGVNSTEKGDLSSESTVSRIRTEHFPLTLESARPSHTSQYLCASSEYFGDYTEAFFGQGTRLTVV.

In this sample, this clonotype turned up many times. This sequence joins TRBV12-3 or TRBV12-4 and TRBJ2-5, with 7 bases fitting TRBD1. J gave up 7 bases and V 5 bases, and 16 bases lay outside the gene matches. This CDR3 has 16 amino acids. The CDR3 here is CASSALGTDNLGTQYF. DNA of the CDR3: TGTGCCAGCAGTGCTTTAGGGACAGACAATCTAGGGACCCAGTACTTC.

The V and J genes are TRBV28 and TRBJ1-5; D is unresolved. CDR3 size: 15 residues. Trimming shortened V by 5 bases and J by 2 bases, and 13 bases separated the two germline ends. CDR1 is MDHEN and CDR2 is SYDVKM in the germline V gene. CDR3 coding DNA: TGTGCCAGCAGTCCCCCAGATGGGGGCAATCAGCCCCAGCATTTT. Translation: CASSPPDGGNQPQHF.

The rearrangement uses TRBV12-5 and TRBJ2-5; 7 nucleotides align to TRBD1. The CDR3 is made up of 14 amino acids. The germline gives CDR1 LGHNT, CDR2 FRNRAP. The junction had 3 bases not matched to a gene; V was cut back by 5 bases and J by 0 bases. The CDR3: CASGQGQDQETQYF. The CDR3 nucleotides read TGTGCTAGTGGTCAAGGACAGGACCAAGAGACCCAGTACTTC.

The J gene is TRBJ2-1, the V gene TRBV19; TRBD2 matches at 10 bases. CDR1 LNHDA and CDR2 SQIVND come from the germline V gene (reference sequence). V shed 3 bases and J 2 bases; nucleotides not matched to a gene: 4. The CDR3 has 16 amino acids. This CDR3 is CASSIGGTSAYNEQFF. The CDR3 region has the DNA TGTGCCAGTAGTATTGGGGGGACTAGCGCCTACAATGAGCAGTTCTTC. The entire variable domain, with the rest obtained from reference TRBV19 and TRBJ2-1, is as follows: DGGITQSPKYLFRKEGQNVTLSCEQNLNHDAMYWYRQDPGQGLRLIYYSQIVNDFQKGDIAEGYSVSREKKESFPLTVTSAQKNPTAFYLCASSIGGTSAYNEQFFGPGTRLTVL.

This clonotype appeared many times. The chain joins TRBV9 to TRBJ2-7; the D gene is possibly TRBD1 (6 bases). This CDR3 comprises 12 residues. Trimming removed 3 bases at V and 6 bases at J, with 10 bases between. Germline V gene data show CDR1 as SGDLS and CDR2 as YYNGEE. For the CDR3, the DNA is TGTGCCAGCAGCGCACAGGGCCGCGAGCAGTACTTC. As protein: CASSAQGREQYF.

The CDR3 loop is CASSPGESSNQPQHF. The CDR3 bases are TGTGCCAGCAGTCCTGGAGAGTCTAGCAATCAGCCCCAGCATTTT. The chain employs TRBV7-9 and TRBJ1-5; D not resolved. This CDR3 contains 15 residues. CDR1 SEHNR and CDR2 FQNEAQ come from the germline V gene (reference sequence). The V and J ends lost 6 bases and 0 bases respectively, with 12 bases between them.

This clonotype has only a few counts. The J gene is TRBJ1-1, the V gene TRBV6-5; a possible D gene is TRBD1 (5 bases). Trimming removed 0 bases at V and 4 bases at J, with 12 bases between. The CDR3 is 15 residues long. The V gene's germline CDR1 is MNHEY and CDR2 SVGAGI. The CDR3 bases are TGTGCCAGCAGTTACTCGAGGGACCCACTCACTGAAGCTTTCTTT. Translated, it gives CASSYSRDPLTEAFF.

This clonotype was counted at least ten times. CDR3 coding DNA: TGTGCCAGCTCACCGAGACTAGTGATGGGGGAGCTGTTTTTT. Translating it yields CASSPRLVMGELFF. J is TRBJ2-2 and V is TRBV18; TRBD2 is a possible D gene (6 bases). This CDR3 has 14 amino acids. Germline V CDR1 and CDR2: KGHSH, LQKENI. Trimming removed 3 bases at V and 8 bases at J, with 13 bases between.

The chain uses TRBV11-3 and TRBJ2-2; TRBD2 matches 11 bases. The germline V gene encodes CDR1 SGHNT and CDR2 YENEEA. J was trimmed by 3 bases and V by 5 bases; bases with no gene match: 5. The length of the CDR3 is 16 residues. This chain's CDR3 is CASSPLAGGHTGELFF. CDR3 sequence (DNA): TGTGCCAGCAGCCCTCTAGCGGGAGGTCACACCGGGGAGCTGTTTTTT.

With regard to this clonotype: This may arise from a read error, as a much more abundant clone is one base away. This sequence joins TRBV12-3 or TRBV12-4 and TRBJ2-2, with 7 nucleotides matching TRBD1. V trimming: 11 bases; J trimming: 5 bases; junction bases outside the gene matches: 11. The CDR3 extends over 14 amino acids. Here the CDR3 reads CAGILTGPTGELFF. The CDR3 DNA reads as TGTGCCGGCATCCTGACAGGGCCAACCGGGGAGCTGTTTTTT.

This clonotype was picked up many times. This chain joins TRBV20-1 and TRBJ2-5; D gene uncertain. The CDR3 has 13 residues. With 0 bases removed from V and 5 bases from J, the gap between germline ends came to 10 bases. CDR1 and CDR2 from the germline V gene are DFQATT and SNEGSKA (reference sequence). The CDR3 nucleotides are TGCAGTGCTAGAGAGGGGTTAACGGAGACCCAGTACTTC. Translated, it gives CSAREGLTETQYF.

This clonotype was detected a few times. The V gene is TRBV12-3 or TRBV12-4, the J gene TRBJ1-2; the match to TRBD1 covers 10 bases. The CDR3 is made up of 18 amino acids. The V and J ends lost 2 bases and 3 bases, in that order; junction bases with no gene match: 12. CDR3 amino acids: CASSLLGGRQGAYYGYTF. In DNA, the CDR3 is TGTGCCAGCAGTTTATTGGGGGGAAGACAGGGGGCTTACTATGGCTACACCTTC.

In its sample, this clonotype was seen many times. The chain couples TRBV12-3 or TRBV12-4 to TRBJ2-7; 8 bases align to TRBD2. This CDR3 has 14 residues. The V gene end was trimmed by 2 bases and the J gene end by 4 bases; junction bases not matched to a gene: 4. The CDR3 DNA follows: TGTGCCAGCAGTTTAAAGGGACTAGATTACGAGCAGTACTTC. It yields the protein CASSLKGLDYEQYF.

Ten or more counts support this clonotype. The rearrangement uses TRBV28 and TRBJ2-3; D may correspond to TRBD1 or TRBD2 (5 bases each). Germline V lookup: CDR1 MDHEN, CDR2 SYDVKM. Between the trimmed V and J ends, which lost 2 bases and 5 bases, there was a span of 14 bases. The length of the CDR3 is 15 residues. This chain's CDR3 is CASSLPVGAGDTQYF. The CDR3 DNA reads as TGTGCCAGCAGTTTACCCGTAGGGGCGGGAGATACGCAGTATTTT.

The table lists this clonotype with many counts. The gene calls are TRBV27 and TRBJ1-1, with D perhaps matching TRBD1 (5 bases). This CDR3 contains 16 residues. V shed 0 bases and J shed 1 base, with 12 bases lying between them. The germline V gene has CDR1 MNHEY and CDR2 SMNVEV (reference sequence). As DNA, the CDR3 is TGTGCCAGCAGTTTATCCGTCCGGGACCAGAACACTGAAGCTTTCTTT. As protein: CASSLSVRDQNTEAFF.

This clonotype occurred a few times. V is TRBV19 and J is TRBJ1-5; D might be TRBD1 (5 bases). Germline CDR1 reads LNHDA; CDR2 reads SQIVND (reference sequence). The V gene lost 5 bases and the J gene lost 5 bases, with 16 bases spanning the gap. The CDR3 runs 15 residues. This CDR3 is CASSQTVRGYQPQHF. CDR3 coding DNA: TGTGCCAGTAGTCAGACAGTTAGAGGCTATCAGCCCCAGCATTTT.

This rearrangement joins TRBV5-1 to TRBJ2-2, with 9 nucleotides matching TRBD1. Trimming at V came to 4 bases and at J to 5 bases, leaving 9 bases not matched to a gene. The germline gives CDR1 SGHRS, CDR2 YFSETQ. The CDR3 consists of 16 residues. The chain's CDR3 is CASSGRTGESTGELFF. The CDR3 DNA sequence: TGCGCCAGCAGCGGAAGGACAGGGGAGTCGACCGGGGAGCTGTTTTTT.

The chain has TRBV5-6 and TRBJ1-5; 7 nucleotides agree with TRBD1. CDR3 length: 15 amino acids. J lost 11 bases, V lost 4 bases, and 15 bases had no gene match. Germline V gives CDR1 SGHDT, CDR2 YYEEEE. CDR3 in DNA: TGTGCCAGCAGCGAACGGGCAGGGGGGACGGGGTCCCAGCATTTT. Translation gives CASSERAGGTGSQHF.

This clonotype was detected many times. This sequence joins TRBV19 and TRBJ2-3, with TRBD2 identical over 10 bases. Germline values: CDR1 LNHDA, CDR2 SQIVND (reference sequence). The CDR3 sequence is 16 residues long. J lost 1 base, V lost 5 bases, and 6 bases had no gene match. The CDR3 region is CASSQLAGARTDTQYF. In DNA, the CDR3 is TGTGCCAGTAGTCAGCTAGCGGGAGCACGCACAGATACGCAGTATTTT.

The gene calls are TRBV7-8 and TRBJ2-3; D is perhaps TRBD1 (6 bases). The DNA end is more similar to TRBJ2-7, so the J call may be wrong. Germline CDR1 and CDR2: SGHVS and FQNEAQ. CDR3 length equals 15 residues. CDR3 nucleotide sequence: TGTGCCAGCAGCTCGTACAGGGAAAGGGGCTACGAGCAGTACTTC. It encodes CASSSYRERGYEQYF.

The V gene is TRBV27, the J gene TRBJ2-5; 7 nucleotides align to TRBD2. The ends lost 5 bases at V and 5 bases at J; junction bases unmatched: 11. This CDR3 comprises 15 residues. Germline CDR1 reads MNHEY; CDR2 reads SMNVEV (reference sequence). The CDR3 nucleotides read TGTGCCAGCAGTGCGGGGGACTTTAGAGGGGAGACCCAGTACTTC. Its protein is CASSAGDFRGETQYF.

This clonotype has a count of ten or more. The V and J genes are TRBV7-3 and TRBJ2-2; 8 positions match TRBD2. The ends lost 6 bases at V and 2 bases at J; junction bases unmatched: 8. The length of the CDR3 is 16 residues. Germline CDR1 is SGHTA and CDR2 is FQGTGA. CDR3 bases: TGTGCCAGCAGAACACGGGGGGGGTCAAACACCGGGGAGCTGTTTTTT. As protein: CASRTRGGSNTGELFF.

This clonotype was detected ten times or more. J is TRBJ2-2 and V is TRBV24-1, with a tentative D call TRBD1 (6 bases). Germline V gene lookup returns CDR1 KGHDR and CDR2 SFDVKD. Trimming left V 3 bases short and J 4 bases short, with 14 bases between. The CDR3 spans 16 residues. CDR3 loop: CATSDKQQGFTGELFF. In DNA form, the CDR3 reads TGTGCCACCAGTGATAAACAACAGGGATTCACCGGGGAGCTGTTTTTT.